This is a list of T cell receptor beta chains from one sample in a study of T cell responses to AZD1222 COVID-19 vaccine. Using immunoSEQ multiplex PCR, the repertoire was profiled, and TCRdb retains in-frame clones only, with some absent. This table has over 60,000 clones, around nine tenths appearing once. The sample was peripheral blood, taken on day 0 of AZD1222 vaccination. The receptor set was obtained from an adult in good health. Both conserved end residues are part of each CDR3. Fields, in order: clone size, V gene, J gene, D gene, CDR3 protein, CDR3 DNA. A D gene is named only where the DNA matches it firmly. The listing skips clone size in some rows; elsewhere it reads once, few, many or a size class.

clone_size: -; v_call: TRBV6-5; j_call: TRBJ2-3; d_call: -; cdr3_aa: CASSYWAGAKDTQYF; cdr3_nt: TGTGCCAGCAGTTACTGGGCGGGCGCTAAAGATACGCAGTATTTT
clone_size: -; v_call: TRBV19; j_call: TRBJ2-1; d_call: TRBD2; cdr3_aa: CASSPSGVIYNEQFF; cdr3_nt: TGTGCCAGTAGTCCTAGCGGGGTTATCTACAATGAGCAGTTCTTC
clone_size: once; v_call: TRBV9; j_call: TRBJ1-3; d_call: TRBD1; cdr3_aa: CASSVEVHRDRGDTIYF; cdr3_nt: TGTGCCAGCAGCGTAGAGGTCCACCGGGACAGGGGAGACACCATATATTTT
clone_size: -; v_call: TRBV29-1; j_call: TRBJ1-1; d_call: TRBD1; cdr3_aa: CSVAGGKEDTEAFF; cdr3_nt: TGCAGCGTCGCAGGGGGCAAAGAAGATACTGAAGCTTTCTTT
clone_size: -; v_call: TRBV9; j_call: TRBJ1-2; d_call: -; cdr3_aa: CASSPEPRIYGYTF; cdr3_nt: TGTGCCAGCAGCCCAGAGCCGCGAATCTATGGCTACACCTTC
clone_size: -; v_call: TRBV6-2/TRBV6-3; j_call: TRBJ1-5; d_call: -; cdr3_aa: CASSHLGGPQHF; cdr3_nt: TGTGCCAGCAGTCACCTAGGGGGGCCCCAGCATTTT
clone_size: -; v_call: TRBV5-1; j_call: TRBJ1-4; d_call: TRBD1; cdr3_aa: CASSSGTGNEKLFF; cdr3_nt: TGCGCCAGCAGTTCCGGGACAGGAAATGAAAAACTGTTTTTT
clone_size: -; v_call: TRBV28; j_call: TRBJ2-5; d_call: -; cdr3_aa: CASSFQAWEETQYF; cdr3_nt: TGTGCCAGCAGTTTCCAGGCGTGGGAAGAGACCCAGTACTTC
clone_size: -; v_call: TRBV5-4; j_call: TRBJ2-5; d_call: TRBD2; cdr3_aa: CASSFAGGQLETQYF; cdr3_nt: TGTGCCAGCAGCTTCGCGGGGGGGCAGCTGGAGACCCAGTACTTC
clone_size: -; v_call: TRBV6-5; j_call: TRBJ1-5; d_call: TRBD1; cdr3_aa: CASSPRQGRQPQHF; cdr3_nt: TGTGCCAGCAGTCCCAGACAGGGGAGGCAGCCCCAGCATTTT
clone_size: once; v_call: TRBV6-5; j_call: TRBJ1-6; d_call: -; cdr3_aa: CASRPGTTSPLHF; cdr3_nt: TGTGCCAGCAGGCCCGGGACAACTTCACCCCTCCACTTT
clone_size: -; v_call: TRBV5-1; j_call: TRBJ1-6; d_call: -; cdr3_aa: CASSLGIEGNSPLHF; cdr3_nt: TGCGCCAGCAGCTTGGGAATAGAGGGTAATTCACCCCTCCACTTT
clone_size: -; v_call: TRBV5-1; j_call: TRBJ1-4; d_call: TRBD1; cdr3_aa: CASSPGTGGSEKLFF; cdr3_nt: TGCGCCAGCAGCCCTGGGACAGGGGGCAGTGAAAAACTGTTTTTT
clone_size: -; v_call: TRBV29-1; j_call: TRBJ1-1; d_call: -; cdr3_aa: CSVDSMGGRVAFF; cdr3_nt: TGCAGCGTTGATTCCATGGGGGGCAGGGTGGCTTTCTTT
clone_size: -; v_call: TRBV6-5; j_call: TRBJ2-3; d_call: TRBD1; cdr3_aa: CASIKTGVPDTQYF; cdr3_nt: TGTGCCAGCATCAAAACAGGGGTCCCAGATACGCAGTATTTT
clone_size: once; v_call: TRBV7-3; j_call: TRBJ2-5; d_call: TRBD2; cdr3_aa: CASSLRRGEDLYF; cdr3_nt: TGTGCCAGCAGCTTAAGGCGGGGGGAAGATTTATACTTC
clone_size: -; v_call: TRBV5-4; j_call: TRBJ2-1; d_call: -; cdr3_aa: CASSLDSGEQFF; cdr3_nt: TGTGCCAGCAGCTTGGACTCTGGTGAGCAGTTCTTC
clone_size: -; v_call: TRBV19; j_call: TRBJ2-7; d_call: TRBD1; cdr3_aa: CASSPRTGEQYF; cdr3_nt: TGTGCCAGTAGTCCCCGGACAGGCGAGCAGTACTTC
clone_size: -; v_call: TRBV7-3; j_call: TRBJ1-6; d_call: -; cdr3_aa: CASSGGQFYNSPLHF; cdr3_nt: TGTGCCAGCAGCGGTGGACAGTTCTATAATTCACCCCTCCACTTT
clone_size: -; v_call: TRBV4-3; j_call: TRBJ1-1; d_call: -; cdr3_aa: CASSQDQGIYTEAFF; cdr3_nt: TGCGCCAGCAGCCAAGATCAGGGCATCTACACTGAAGCTTTCTTT
clone_size: -; v_call: TRBV7-2; j_call: TRBJ2-1; d_call: -; cdr3_aa: CASSLEVALASNEQFF; cdr3_nt: TGTGCCAGCAGCTTAGAGGTAGCCCTAGCGTCCAATGAGCAGTTCTTC
clone_size: -; v_call: TRBV27; j_call: TRBJ1-2; d_call: -; cdr3_aa: CASSTTGKVYGYTF; cdr3_nt: TGTGCCAGCAGTACGACAGGAAAAGTCTATGGCTACACCTTC
clone_size: -; v_call: TRBV25-1; j_call: TRBJ2-3; d_call: TRBD2; cdr3_aa: CASSESRGGGGSTDTQYF; cdr3_nt: TGTGCCAGCAGTGAATCACGGGGCGGCGGGGGTAGCACAGATACGCAGTATTTT
clone_size: -; v_call: TRBV7-2; j_call: TRBJ1-6; d_call: -; cdr3_aa: CASSLTLGGGSPLHF; cdr3_nt: TGTGCCAGCAGCTTAACCCTAGGGGGAGGGTCACCCCTCCACTTT
clone_size: few; v_call: TRBV5-1; j_call: TRBJ2-5; d_call: TRBD1; cdr3_aa: CASSPLGQGWETQYF; cdr3_nt: TGCGCCAGCAGCCCATTAGGACAGGGCTGGGAGACCCAGTACTTC
clone_size: -; v_call: TRBV7-2; j_call: TRBJ2-2; d_call: -; cdr3_aa: CASSLQQGNTGELFF; cdr3_nt: TGTGCCAGCAGCTTACAACAGGGAAACACCGGGGAGCTGTTTTTT
clone_size: -; v_call: TRBV9; j_call: TRBJ1-1; d_call: -; cdr3_aa: CASSVGGRTEAFF; cdr3_nt: TGTGCCAGCAGCGTCGGGGGGAGAACTGAAGCTTTCTTT
clone_size: once; v_call: TRBV28; j_call: TRBJ1-3; d_call: TRBD1; cdr3_aa: CASRDSSGNTIYF; cdr3_nt: TGTGCCAGCCGGGACAGCTCTGGAAACACCATATATTTT
clone_size: -; v_call: TRBV28; j_call: TRBJ2-2; d_call: -; cdr3_aa: CASSFAGRGGTGELFF; cdr3_nt: TGTGCCAGCAGTTTCGCAGGCAGGGGAGGCACCGGGGAGCTGTTTTTT
clone_size: -; v_call: TRBV6-1; j_call: TRBJ1-6; d_call: -; cdr3_aa: CASSERRGGSYNSPLHF; cdr3_nt: TGTGCCAGCAGTGAAAGGAGGGGGGGGTCCTATAATTCACCCCTCCACTTT
clone_size: -; v_call: TRBV5-6; j_call: TRBJ2-1; d_call: TRBD2; cdr3_aa: CASSPGLVRNEQFF; cdr3_nt: TGTGCCAGCAGTCCGGGACTAGTGAGGAATGAGCAGTTCTTC
clone_size: once; v_call: TRBV27; j_call: TRBJ2-2; d_call: TRBD1; cdr3_aa: CASKPDRGTGELFF; cdr3_nt: TGTGCCAGCAAACCCGACAGGGGCACCGGGGAGCTGTTTTTT
clone_size: -; v_call: TRBV10-3; j_call: TRBJ1-1; d_call: -; cdr3_aa: CAIRGSNTEAFF; cdr3_nt: TGTGCCATCAGAGGCTCGAACACTGAAGCTTTCTTT
clone_size: -; v_call: TRBV28; j_call: TRBJ1-3; d_call: -; cdr3_aa: CASSLLVVSGNTIYF; cdr3_nt: TGTGCCAGCAGTTTACTAGTAGTCTCTGGAAACACCATATATTTT
clone_size: -; v_call: TRBV28; j_call: TRBJ1-1; d_call: -; cdr3_aa: CASSPGRRSEAFF; cdr3_nt: TGTGCCAGCAGTCCAGGGAGGCGATCTGAAGCTTTCTTT
clone_size: -; v_call: TRBV4-1; j_call: TRBJ2-1; d_call: TRBD1; cdr3_aa: CASSQRDSLDEQFF; cdr3_nt: TGCGCCAGCAGCCAAAGGGACAGTTTGGATGAGCAGTTCTTC
clone_size: -; v_call: TRBV19; j_call: TRBJ2-1; d_call: -; cdr3_aa: CASSIRGALGEQFF; cdr3_nt: TGTGCCAGTAGTATCCGGGGGGCCCTCGGGGAGCAGTTCTTC
clone_size: -; v_call: TRBV6-4; j_call: TRBJ2-4; d_call: -; cdr3_aa: CASSESRATNIQYF; cdr3_nt: TGTGCCAGCAGTGAATCCAGGGCTACGAACATTCAGTACTTC
clone_size: -; v_call: TRBV7-9; j_call: TRBJ1-6; d_call: TRBD1; cdr3_aa: CASSQGTGVNSPLHF; cdr3_nt: TGTGCCAGCAGCCAAGGGACAGGGGTAAATTCACCCCTCCACTTT
clone_size: -; v_call: TRBV6-5; j_call: TRBJ1-5; d_call: -; cdr3_aa: CASKGSNQPQHF; cdr3_nt: TGTGCCAGCAAAGGAAGCAATCAGCCCCAGCATTTT
clone_size: -; v_call: TRBV5-1; j_call: TRBJ1-3; d_call: -; cdr3_aa: CASSSVVGSSGNTIYF; cdr3_nt: TGCGCCAGCAGCTCAGTTGTCGGGAGCTCTGGAAACACCATATATTTT
clone_size: -; v_call: TRBV5-6; j_call: TRBJ1-1; d_call: -; cdr3_aa: CASSLESTEAFF; cdr3_nt: TGTGCCAGCAGCTTGGAATCCACTGAAGCTTTCTTT
clone_size: -; v_call: TRBV2; j_call: TRBJ1-2; d_call: TRBD1; cdr3_aa: CASSERGQTFYGYTF; cdr3_nt: TGTGCCAGCAGTGAAAGGGGACAGACCTTCTATGGCTACACCTTC
clone_size: -; v_call: TRBV24-1; j_call: TRBJ2-2; d_call: TRBD1; cdr3_aa: CATRDRDNTGELFF; cdr3_nt: TGTGCCACCAGGGACAGGGATAACACCGGGGAGCTGTTTTTT
clone_size: -; v_call: TRBV6-5; j_call: TRBJ1-6; d_call: -; cdr3_aa: CATAGTLLSPLHF; cdr3_nt: TGTGCCACAGCCGGGACACTACTTTCACCCCTCCACTTT
clone_size: once; v_call: TRBV6-5; j_call: TRBJ2-7; d_call: -; cdr3_aa: CASSPGQYRREQYF; cdr3_nt: TGTGCCAGCAGTCCCGGACAGTATCGGCGCGAGCAGTACTTC